These 19 T cell receptor beta chains share one sample of origin, sequenced in a study of T cells in Graves' hyperthyroidism and ophthalmopathy. RNA transcripts served as the template for amplifying TCR beta CDR3 regions. The HTBI primer set served for first-round RT-PCR of the TCR CDR3. In TCRdb, the multiplex PCR reads were re-called with MiXCR into one record per CDR3 protein. The sample has about 680,000 distinct CDR3 sequences, 30% to 40% seen once. Sequencing was done on a sample of blood. The source of these receptors is a woman in her thirties or forties with Graves' hyperthyroidism.

This chain joins TRBV15 and TRBJ1-6, with a tentative D call TRBD1 (5 bases). Looked up from germline, CDR1 is LNHNV and CDR2 is YYDKDF (reference sequence). V lost 11 bases, J lost 8 bases, and 13 bases lay in between. CDR3 length equals 12 residues. This CDR3 reads CAPGWGDSPLHF. CDR3 DNA: TGTGCCCCTGGATGGGGCGATTCACCCCTCCACTTT.

This clonotype was found a few times. This chain uses TRBV24-1 with TRBJ1-2; no reliable D call. Trimming took 1 base from V and 1 from J, leaving 6 bases between them. Germline V gives CDR1 KGHDR, CDR2 SFDVKD. CDR3 length: 14 amino acids. CDR3 region: CATSDFGNNYGYTF. The CDR3 DNA reads as TGTGCCACCAGTGATTTCGGGAATAACTATGGCTACACCTTC.

The chain uses TRBV7-6 and TRBJ2-7; D may be TRBD1 (5 bases). V was trimmed by 1 base and J by 0 bases, leaving 13 bases between them. CDR1 and CDR2 from the germline V gene are SGHVS and FNYEAQ. The CDR3 consists of 16 residues. The CDR3 sequence: CASSLEAGPSSYEQYF. As DNA, the CDR3 is TGTGCCAGCAGCTTAGAGGCAGGGCCGAGCTCCTACGAGCAGTACTTC.

The genes are TRBV7-9 and TRBJ1-4, with D maybe TRBD1 (5 bases). V lost 6 bases to trimming and J lost 7 bases, with 15 bases between them. The CDR3 sequence is 14 residues long. Germline V CDR1 and CDR2: SEHNR, FQNEAQ (reference sequence). The CDR3 DNA sequence: TGTGCCAGCAGATTATTAGAAGGGGCTGAAAAACTGTTTTTT. Translated, it gives CASRLLEGAEKLFF.

Many counts were recorded for this clonotype. This chain links TRBV6-1 with TRBJ1-5; no clear D. Trimming removed 7 bases at V and 4 bases at J, with 11 bases between. There are 13 residues in the CDR3. CDR1 MNHNS and CDR2 SASEGT come from the germline V gene. CDR3 sequence reads: CASMVWWNQPQHF. CDR3 nucleotides: TGTGCCAGCATGGTATGGTGGAATCAGCCCCAGCATTTT.

This clonotype was counted ten times or more. The CDR3 is CSARSGLTSGNTIYF. The DNA for the CDR3 is TGCAGTGCTAGATCCGGACTGACCTCTGGAAACACCATATATTTT. The chain couples TRBV20-1 to TRBJ1-3, with D uncertain. Trimming removed 2 bases from V and 0 bases from J, with 11 bases in between. The germline gives CDR1 DFQATT, CDR2 SNEGSKA (reference sequence). This CDR3 has 15 residues.

This clonotype occurred a few times. The CDR3 sequence: CASRLQGSAYGYTF. DNA for the CDR3: TGTGCCAGCAGATTACAGGGTTCGGCCTATGGCTACACCTTC. The chain recombines TRBV6-1 with TRBJ1-2, with D tentatively TRBD1 (6 bases). This CDR3 region has 14 residues. Germline V gene sequence: CDR1 MNHNS, CDR2 SASEGT. Trimming shortened V by 6 bases and J by 4 bases, and 15 bases separated the two germline ends.

The V and J genes are TRBV4-3 and TRBJ2-7; D gene uncertain. V lost 1 base, J lost 7 bases, and 8 bases lay in between. The CDR3 runs to 12 residues. The germline CDR1 and CDR2 sequences are LGHNA and YSLEER. The DNA for the CDR3 is TGCGCCAGCAGCCAAGCCCGCGGAGAGCAGTACTTC. Its translation: CASSQARGEQYF.

This clonotype was detected a few times. DNA of the CDR3: TGTGCCAGCAGTGGCGAGGGGGTATTCGTCGGCTACACCTTC. This encodes CASSGEGVFVGYTF. The chain recombines TRBV28 with TRBJ1-2; a possible D gene is TRBD1 (6 bases). Germline lookup yields CDR1 MDHEN and CDR2 SYDVKM. The V gene lost 5 bases and the J gene lost 8 bases, with 18 bases spanning the gap. This CDR3 has 14 amino acids.

V gene TRBV7-8 combines with J gene TRBJ2-2; 9 bases are a match to TRBD1. The V and J ends lost 5 bases and 4 bases, in that order; junction bases with no gene match: 8. The CDR3 length is 16 residues. Looked up from germline, CDR1 is SGHVS and CDR2 is FQNEAQ. CDR3 DNA sequence: TGTGCCAGCAGCCCCCTCGGGACAGGGTCCACCGGGGAGCTGTTTTTT. It translates to CASSPLGTGSTGELFF.

This chain links TRBV7-6 with TRBJ1-6, with no clear D. V lost 5 bases to trimming and J lost 0 bases, with 17 bases between them. Germline CDR1 SGHVS, CDR2 FNYEAQ. The CDR3 is 18 amino acids. CDR3 residues: CASSPSNRVSSYNSPLHF. The CDR3, as DNA: TGTGCCAGCAGCCCTTCAAACAGAGTCAGCTCCTATAATTCACCCCTCCACTTT.

The chain carries TRBV5-1 and TRBJ2-5, with a possible D match to TRBD1 (6 bases). The CDR3 is 16 amino acids. Germline V gives CDR1 SGHRS, CDR2 YFSETQ. V lost 0 bases to trimming and J lost 1 base, with 13 bases between them. CDR3 nucleotides: TGCGCCAGCAGCTTGGAGAGGGCAGGGGCCCAAGAGACCCAGTACTTC. Its translation is CASSLERAGAQETQYF.

V is TRBV12-5 and J is TRBJ2-7; TRBD1 agrees at 8 bases. The CDR3 is 16 amino acids. Germline V lookup: CDR1 LGHNT, CDR2 FRNRAP. After removal of 0 bases from V and 2 bases from J, the junction contained 6 bases not matched to a gene. The CDR3 nucleotides are TGTGCTAGTGGTTTGGTACCGGGCAGGGGGCCCTACGAGCAGTACTTC. Residues: CASGLVPGRGPYEQYF.

This clonotype showed up many times. In DNA form, the CDR3 reads TGTGCCAGCAGCTTGGACGGAAACACCATATATTTT. Protein: CASSLDGNTIYF. The J gene is TRBJ1-3, the V gene TRBV7-9; D is unclear. CDR1 SEHNR and CDR2 FQNEAQ come from the germline V gene (reference sequence). This CDR3 spans 12 amino acids. V dropped 3 bases and J dropped 4 bases, with 4 bases sitting between them. Complete variable domain (other parts from reference TRBV7-9 and TRBJ1-3): DTGVSQNPRHKITKRGQNVTFRCDPISEHNRLYWYRQTLGQGPEFLTYFQNEAQLEKSRLLSDRFSAERPKGSFSTLEIQRTEQGDSAMYLCASSLDGNTIYFGEGSWLTVV.

This clonotype has at least ten counts. V and J are TRBV19 and TRBJ1-1; possible D gene TRBD1, 5 bases. The germline V gene has CDR1 LNHDA and CDR2 SQIVND (reference sequence). Trimming took 8 bases from V and 0 from J, leaving 16 bases between them. This CDR3 spans 15 amino acids. The CDR3 DNA is TGTGCCAGTTCCCGGGACCGACTCTTGAACACTGAAGCTTTCTTT. Amino acids: CASSRDRLLNTEAFF.

Concerning this clonotype: Germline and junction disagree at one end, which may indicate a read error. The V gene is TRBV6-2 or TRBV6-3, the J gene TRBJ1-2; no reliable D call. This CDR3 has 14 residues. Germline CDR1 and CDR2: MNHEY and SVGEGT. The CDR3 protein is CASSPQPRDYGHTF. The CDR3 DNA is TGTGCCAGCAGTCCGCAGCCCAGAGACTATGGCCACACCTTC.

The rearrangement joins TRBV7-9 to TRBJ2-7; 9 nucleotides align to TRBD1. The germline V gene has CDR1 SEHNR and CDR2 FQNEAQ (reference sequence). The CDR3 length is 15 residues. V trimming: 1 base; J trimming: 5 bases; junction bases outside the gene matches: 6. The CDR3 spells CASSLGTGERDEQYF. The CDR3 DNA is TGTGCCAGCAGCTTAGGGACAGGGGAACGGGACGAGCAGTACTTC. The full variable domain, with the rest looked up from reference TRBV7-9 and TRBJ2-7, is DTGVSQNPRHKITKRGQNVTFRCDPISEHNRLYWYRQTLGQGPEFLTYFQNEAQLEKSRLLSDRFSAERPKGSFSTLEIQRTEQGDSAMYLCASSLGTGERDEQYFGPGTRLTVT.

In this sample, this clonotype turned up many times. V and J are TRBV6-5 and TRBJ1-1; D unresolved. Trimming left V 6 bases short and J 1 base short, with 12 bases between. This CDR3 contains 14 residues. Germline-derived CDR1 and CDR2 are MNHEY and SVGAGI. The CDR3 nucleotides read TGTGCCAGCAGCTATATCCGAGGGAACACTGAAGCTTTCTTT. It specifies CASSYIRGNTEAFF.

For this clonotype: A much larger clone sits a single nucleotide away, making a read error possible. CDR3 sequence reads: CAGSLAQGEAFF. The CDR3 DNA is TGTGCCGGCAGTTTAGCACAGGGCGAAGCTTTCTTT. This chain connects TRBV12-3 or TRBV12-4 to TRBJ1-1; weak D call: TRBD1 (6 bases). The CDR3 length is 12 residues.